A single sample is the source of the 7 T cell receptor beta chains below, sequenced in a study of OX40 agonist ivuxolimab in advanced cancers. Clones were sequenced by immunoSEQ multiplex PCR, and TCRdb holds only the in-frame ones, with some missing. The sample includes fewer than 85,000 clones, 70% to 90% of them seen just once. Sample: CD4+ or CD8+ T cells sorted from blood, taken in a trial of the OX40 agonist ivuxolimab. Receptors were obtained from an adult with an advanced solid tumor such as melanoma, head and neck, liver or kidney cancer.

V is TRBV25-1 and J is TRBJ2-3; D gene unclear. Germline values: CDR1 MGHDK, CDR2 SYGVNS. Between the trimmed V and J ends, which lost 1 base and 7 bases, there was a span of 12 bases. This CDR3 has 14 amino acids. This CDR3 is CASSESSLPYTQYF. DNA for the CDR3: TGTGCCAGCAGTGAATCCTCCCTCCCATATACGCAGTATTTT.

The V gene is TRBV6-5, the J gene TRBJ2-5; maybe TRBD2 (7 bases). CDR1 and CDR2 (germline): MNHEY, SVGAGI. This CDR3 spans 12 amino acids. With 7 bases removed from V and 10 bases from J, the gap between germline ends came to 16 bases. CDR3 amino acids: CASTQAGGRQYF. CDR3 bases: TGTGCCAGCACCCAGGCCGGGGGGCGCCAGTACTTC.

The chain recombines TRBV7-8 with TRBJ2-5, with 13 bases lining up with TRBD2. The CDR3 is made up of 15 amino acids. Germline V gives CDR1 SGHVS, CDR2 FQNEAQ. V dropped 5 bases and J dropped 5; count of bases not matched to a gene: 5. Written as DNA, the CDR3 is TGTGCCAGCAGCGAAGGACTAGCGGGGGCCGAGACCCAGTACTTC. Protein sequence: CASSEGLAGAETQYF.

This clone appeared a few times. The chain joins TRBV27 to TRBJ1-6; D is unclear. The germline CDR1 and CDR2 sequences are MNHEY and SMNVEV (reference sequence). The V end was cut by 3 bases, the J end by 10 bases, with 13 bases between. The CDR3 spans 14 residues. The CDR3 DNA follows: TGTGCCAGCAGTTTGAAAGTACACTTGTCACCCCTCCACTTT. As protein: CASSLKVHLSPLHF.

This clone was found once. The V and J genes are TRBV5-6 and TRBJ2-3; 7 positions agree with TRBD2. The trim removed 7 bases at V and 2 bases at J, leaving 10 bases unmatched. The CDR3 contains 15 residues. The germline CDR1 and CDR2 sequences are SGHDT and YYEEEE. CDR3 sequence (DNA): TGTGCCAGCGCCCGGGGGGTGATTAACACAGATACGCAGTATTTT. Its protein product is CASARGVINTDTQYF.

V usage is TRBV5-4 and J usage is TRBJ1-2; tentatively, D is TRBD1 (5 bases). Trimming removed 1 base at V and 1 base at J, with 8 bases between. This CDR3 is 14 amino acids long. The germline CDR1 and CDR2 sequences are SGHNT and YYREEE (reference sequence). CDR3 in amino acids: CASSLQGYNYGYTF. As DNA, the CDR3 is TGTGCCAGCAGCTTGCAGGGCTATAACTATGGCTACACCTTC. The variable domain in full, with the rest retrieved from reference TRBV5-4 and TRBJ1-2, is ETGVTQSPTHLIKTRGQQVTLRCSSQSGHNTVSWYQQALGQGPQFIFQYYREEENGRGNFPPRFSGLQFPNYSSELNVNALELDDSALYLCASSLQGYNYGYTFGSGTRLTVV.

The genes are TRBV5-6 and TRBJ2-7; TRBD1 matches at 8 bases. The CDR3 extends over 13 amino acids. V shed 4 bases, J shed 6 bases, and the junction held 6 bases outside the gene matches. Germline V gene data show CDR1 as SGHDT and CDR2 as YYEEEE. The CDR3 DNA reads TGTGCCAGCAGCCTGGACAGGGCCGCCGAGCAGTACTTC. The encoded protein is CASSLDRAAEQYF. Supplemented by reference TRBV5-6 and TRBJ2-7, the full variable domain reads DAGVTQSPTHLIKTRGQQVTLRCSPKSGHDTVSWYQQALGQGPQFIFQYYEEEERQRGNFPDRFSGHQFPNYSSELNVNALLLGDSALYLCASSLDRAAEQYFGPGTRLTVT.